This T cell receptor (beta chain) is from a study of cytomegalovirus exposure and HLA in healthy donors. Study-wide background: In an earlier analysis, almost 120 million unique TCR beta sequences were found from 150 million to 200 million T cells.

13 Jbeta primers and 60 Vbeta primers were used for the PCR. The repertoire was sequenced with immunoSEQ multiplex PCR; TCRdb's copy has only in-frame clones and lacks some. This sample has over 250,000 clones, with approximately 90% found just once. CDR1 is SSHAT and CDR2 is FNYEAQ in the germline V gene (reference sequence). The CDR3 totals 13 residues. This clone was seen a few times. The antigen is undetermined. The junction differs from germline at one of its ends, possibly a read error. Study-level results: Later work associated 16,951 TCR beta sequences with HLA alleles at 0.05 false discovery rate. Being productive about 90% or about 30% of the time was typical of most TCR beta V segments in an earlier analysis.

V usage is TRBV7-7 and J usage is TRBJ2-7, with a possible D match to TRBD2 (6 bases). The sequenced material came from PBMCs. The source of this sequence is a man aged 35 to 55 in good health and CMV-seropositive. The CDR3 region has the DNA TGTGCTAGCAGCCCCGGAGGGGTCTACGAGCAGTACTTC. It yields the protein CASSPGGVYEQYF.